These 28 T cell receptor beta chains share one sample of origin, sequenced in a study of blood T cell repertoires in COVID-19. Clones were sequenced by immunoSEQ multiplex PCR, and TCRdb holds only the in-frame ones, with some missing. The table shows 100,000 to 120,000 clones, with 72% occurring only once. The sample comprised peripheral blood. Receptors were obtained from a woman aged 55-69 years with acute or convalescent COVID-19.

This clone occurred a few times. The genes are TRBV5-8 and TRBJ1-4; no clear D. The CDR3 extends over 15 amino acids. CDR1 and CDR2 from the germline V gene are SGHTS and YDEGEE. Between the trimmed V and J ends, which lost 1 base and 4 bases, there was a span of 11 bases. The CDR3, as DNA: TGTGCCAGCAGCTTGAGATCCCGGGTTAATGAAAAACTGTTTTTT. Its protein is CASSLRSRVNEKLFF.

This chain uses TRBV11-2 with TRBJ2-5; 7 bases are a match to TRBD1. This CDR3 is 18 amino acids long. With V trimmed by 6 bases and J by 1 base, 17 bases remained unmatched. The germline V gene encodes CDR1 SGHAT and CDR2 FQNNGV. CDR3 nucleotide sequence: TGTGCCAGCAGTTCCTATAGTCGGGACAGCCTCGTCCAAGAGACCCAGTACTTC. It specifies CASSSYSRDSLVQETQYF.

This chain links TRBV12-3 or TRBV12-4 with TRBJ1-3; weak D call: TRBD1 (6 bases). The V and J ends lost 4 bases and 11 bases respectively, with 12 bases between them. The CDR3 contains 12 residues. The DNA for the CDR3 is TGTGCCAGCAGTTACCCCGGGACACCCATATATTTT. Its translation: CASSYPGTPIYF.

In its sample, this clone was seen a few times. This chain links TRBV7-2 with TRBJ1-4; 10 nucleotides align to TRBD1. Germline-derived CDR1 and CDR2 are SGHTA and FQGNSA. This CDR3 has 14 residues. V lost 6 bases, J lost 9 bases, and 7 bases stayed unmatched. This CDR3 is CASSSDRGKQKLFF. In DNA form, the CDR3 reads TGTGCCAGCAGTTCGGACAGGGGGAAACAAAAACTGTTTTTT. The full variable domain, completed using reference TRBV7-2 and TRBJ1-4, is GAGVSQSPSNKVTEKGKDVELRCDPISGHTALYWYRQSLGQGLEFLIYFQGNSAPDKSGLPSDRFSAERTGGSVSTLTIQRTQQEDSAVYLCASSSDRGKQKLFFGSGTQLSVL.

Only a few counts were recorded for this clone. At one end, the junction sequence differs from germline, possibly due to a read error. The J gene is TRBJ2-7, the V gene TRBV4-3, with 9 bases that match TRBD1. The CDR3 has 13 amino acids. The germline V gene has CDR1 LGHNA and CDR2 YSLEER. The CDR3 sequence is CASSQDLRQGVCF. CDR3 sequence (DNA): TGCGCCAGCAGCCAAGATCTTCGACAGGGGGTGTGCTTC.

The rearrangement joins TRBV6-6 to TRBJ1-3, with D possibly TRBD1 on 5 matching bases. There are 14 residues in the CDR3. The germline V gene encodes CDR1 MNHNY and CDR2 SVGAGI (reference sequence). The germline V and J ends were trimmed by 3 bases and 1 base, with 7 bases remaining between them. CDR3 residues: CASSYGTSGNTIYF. In DNA, the CDR3 is TGTGCCAGCAGTTATGGGACTTCTGGAAACACCATATATTTT.

The chain joins TRBV2 to TRBJ1-5; D is undetermined. The CDR3 loop spans 15 amino acids. Looked up from germline, CDR1 is SNHLY and CDR2 is FYNNEI. V dropped 5 bases and J dropped 5 bases, with 16 bases sitting between them. Written as DNA, the CDR3 is TGTGCCAGCAGTTCTAGAATAAGTCGAGATCAGCCCCAGCATTTT. This translates into CASSSRISRDQPQHF.

This clone was observed once. The chain links TRBV7-3 to TRBJ1-1; 9 bases are shared with TRBD1. Germline V gives CDR1 SGHTA, CDR2 FQGTGA. V trimming: 5 bases; J trimming: 7 bases; junction bases outside the gene matches: 11. CDR3 length: 15 amino acids. CDR3 DNA sequence: TGTGCCAGCAGCCCCAACCCCGGACAGGGGATTGAAGCTTTCTTT. It codes for CASSPNPGQGIEAFF.

This sequence joins TRBV9 and TRBJ2-1, with 8 bases aligning to TRBD1. Trimming at V came to 0 bases and at J to 7 bases, leaving 9 bases not matched to a gene. The CDR3 contains 16 residues. The germline CDR1 and CDR2 sequences are SGDLS and YYNGEE. For the CDR3, the DNA is TGTGCCAGCAGCGTAGGGCCGCAGGGGGCTAGTAATGAGCAGTTCTTC. As protein: CASSVGPQGASNEQFF.

The CDR3 DNA reads TGTGCCAGCCACAGTGGCAATCAGCCCCAGCATTTT. It translates to CASHSGNQPQHF. This sequence joins TRBV19 and TRBJ1-5; no firm D call. Trimming left V 9 bases short and J 2 bases short, with 8 bases between. CDR1 and CDR2 (germline): LNHDA, SQIVND (reference sequence). This CDR3 spans 12 amino acids.

The gene calls are TRBV5-6 and TRBJ1-5; weak D call: TRBD1 (6 bases). The germline V gene has CDR1 SGHDT and CDR2 YYEEEE. The CDR3 covers 15 residues. Trimming left V 3 bases short and J 0 bases short, with 10 bases between. CDR3 bases: TGTGCCAGCAGCTCCGGACAGACTAGCAATCAGCCCCAGCATTTT. The encoded protein is CASSSGQTSNQPQHF.

The rearrangement joins TRBV7-2 to TRBJ1-5; 7 nucleotides match TRBD1. CDR1 SGHTA and CDR2 FQGNSA come from the germline V gene. Trimming removed 1 base from V and 4 bases from J; junction bases left unmatched: 4. The CDR3 has 15 amino acids. DNA for the CDR3: TGTGCCAGCAGCTTAGTTAGGGGGCCGAATCAGCCCCAGCATTTT. It specifies CASSLVRGPNQPQHF.

The chain recombines TRBV29-1 with TRBJ1-4; D is perhaps TRBD1 (6 bases). This CDR3 spans 17 amino acids. The V end was cut by 0 bases, the J end by 7 bases, with 21 bases between. Germline CDR1 reads SQVTM; CDR2 reads ANQGSEA. This chain's CDR3 is CSVEDSSRGGQPEKLFF. The DNA for the CDR3 is TGCAGCGTTGAAGACTCGTCGAGGGGGGGGCAACCTGAAAAACTGTTTTTT.

The genes are TRBV24-1 and TRBJ2-7, with 7 nucleotides matching TRBD1. Germline V gene lookup returns CDR1 KGHDR and CDR2 SFDVKD. This CDR3 is 14 amino acids long. The trim removed 3 bases at V and 3 bases at J, leaving 4 bases unmatched. The CDR3: CATSDKGQYYEQYF. Written as DNA, the CDR3 is TGTGCCACCAGTGATAAGGGACAGTACTACGAGCAGTACTTC.

The J gene is TRBJ1-4, the V gene TRBV6-5, with TRBD1 matching over 7 bases. V shed 6 bases and J 10 bases; nucleotides not matched to a gene: 14. The CDR3 is 15 amino acids. The germline V gene has CDR1 MNHEY and CDR2 SVGAGI. The CDR3 sequence: CASRPRGQFSGKLFF. CDR3 sequence (DNA): TGTGCCAGCAGACCCCGGGGACAGTTCTCCGGAAAACTGTTTTTT.

The V and J genes are TRBV7-2 and TRBJ1-1, with 7 nucleotides matching TRBD1. The CDR3 consists of 14 residues. Trimming removed 5 bases from V and 5 bases from J; junction bases left unmatched: 8. CDR1 and CDR2 (germline): SGHTA, FQGNSA. CDR3 in DNA: TGTGCCAGCAGCCTACAGGGGTACATTACTGAAGCTTTCTTT. Amino acids: CASSLQGYITEAFF.

The chain couples TRBV4-2 to TRBJ1-6; D gene uncertain. CDR1 and CDR2 (germline): LGHNA, YNFKEQ. The germline V and J ends were trimmed by 0 bases and 8 bases, with 8 bases remaining between them. The CDR3 totals 14 residues. As DNA, the CDR3 is TGTGCCAGCAGCCAAGAGGGCACGGATTCACCCCTCCACTTT. Encoded protein: CASSQEGTDSPLHF.

This clone was observed once. The chain combines TRBV5-6 with TRBJ1-1, with 7 nucleotides matching TRBD1. The CDR3 totals 15 residues. The germline V gene has CDR1 SGHDT and CDR2 YYEEEE. V lost 2 bases to trimming and J lost 11 bases; unmatched junction nucleotides: 15. CDR3 nucleotides: TGTGCCAGCAGCTTCGGAGGGACAGACTTACAGGGGGCTTTCTTT. This gives the protein CASSFGGTDLQGAFF.

The chain carries TRBV27 and TRBJ2-6; D remains unclear. V lost 3 bases and J 2 bases, leaving 8 bases between the germline ends. This CDR3 has 15 amino acids. Germline loops: CDR1 MNHEY, CDR2 SMNVEV (reference sequence). The CDR3, as DNA: TGTGCCAGCAGTTTGGGTGGAGCTGGGGCCAACGTCCTGACTTTC. This codes for CASSLGGAGANVLTF.

This clone occurred a few times. This sequence joins TRBV3-1 (or the pseudogene TRBV3-2) and TRBJ1-1; D may be TRBD1 (6 bases). The germline gives CDR1 LGHDT, CDR2 YNNKEL (reference sequence). The CDR3 consists of 15 residues. The germline V and J ends were trimmed by 7 bases and 0 bases, with 15 bases remaining between them. The CDR3 reads CASISTGGLNTEAFF. The DNA of the CDR3 is TGTGCCAGCATCTCTACGGGGGGCCTGAACACTGAAGCTTTCTTT.

CDR3 loop: CASSQGNSQDTQYF. The CDR3 nucleotides read TGTGCCAGCAGCCAAGGGAACAGCCAAGATACGCAGTATTTT. The V and J genes are TRBV14 and TRBJ2-3; D unresolved. The germline V gene encodes CDR1 SGHDN and CDR2 FVKESK. There are 14 residues in the CDR3. Trimming left V 1 base short and J 5 bases short, with 10 bases between.

The rearrangement links TRBV7-2 to TRBJ2-7; 8 nucleotides match TRBD2. V lost 2 bases, J lost 0 bases, and 3 bases stayed unmatched. The CDR3 loop spans 15 amino acids. Germline V gene lookup returns CDR1 SGHTA and CDR2 FQGNSA. CDR3 loop: CASSLRGGSSYEQYF. DNA for the CDR3: TGTGCCAGCAGCTTACGGGGGGGGAGCTCCTACGAGCAGTACTTC. The variable domain in full, completed from reference TRBV7-2 and TRBJ2-7, reads GAGVSQSPSNKVTEKGKDVELRCDPISGHTALYWYRQSLGQGLEFLIYFQGNSAPDKSGLPSDRFSAERTGGSVSTLTIQRTQQEDSAVYLCASSLRGGSSYEQYFGPGTRLTVT.

This chain uses TRBV6-6 with TRBJ1-5, with 9 bases fitting TRBD1. CDR3 length: 13 residues. The trim removed 8 bases at V and 6 bases at J, leaving 5 bases unmatched. The germline gives CDR1 MNHNY, CDR2 SVGAGI (reference sequence). The CDR3 is CASWDRVGQPQHF. The CDR3 DNA reads as TGTGCCAGCTGGGACAGGGTGGGTCAGCCCCAGCATTTT.

The rearrangement links TRBV30 to TRBJ2-7, with D maybe TRBD2 (5 bases). The CDR3 is 16 residues long. Germline lookup yields CDR1 GTSNPN and CDR2 SVGIG (reference sequence). Trimming shortened V by 0 bases and J by 2 bases, and 17 bases separated the two germline ends. CDR3 loop: CAWSVPKGGSAYEQYF. CDR3 DNA: TGTGCCTGGAGTGTACCCAAAGGAGGTAGCGCCTACGAGCAGTACTTC.

This sequence joins TRBV24-1 and TRBJ2-3; D gene uncertain. Germline assignment: CDR1 KGHDR and CDR2 SFDVKD. This CDR3 is 13 amino acids long. Trimming stripped 4 bases from V and 8 bases from J, with 12 bases between. DNA of the CDR3: TGTGCCACCAGTGAGCGACCCTCAGGTACGCAGTATTTT. Amino acids: CATSERPSGTQYF.

The rearrangement joins TRBV5-6 to TRBJ1-3; no clear D. This CDR3 comprises 15 residues. CDR1 and CDR2 from the germline V gene are SGHDT and YYEEEE. Trimming left V 0 bases short and J 0 bases short, with 7 bases between. The CDR3 loop is CASSLVLGSGNTIYF. CDR3 sequence (DNA): TGTGCCAGCAGCTTGGTACTAGGCTCTGGAAACACCATATATTTT.

The J gene is TRBJ1-5, the V gene TRBV19; 9 bases agree with TRBD1. The V segment lost 10 bases and the J segment 4 bases; nucleotides outside the gene matches: 5. The CDR3 contains 13 residues. Germline V lookup: CDR1 LNHDA, CDR2 SQIVND (reference sequence). CDR3 in amino acids: CATSGTGNQPQHF. In nucleotides, the CDR3 is TGTGCCACTTCTGGGACAGGGAATCAGCCCCAGCATTTT.

V is TRBV2 and J is TRBJ1-5, with 7 bases that match TRBD1. Trimming removed 8 bases from V and 2 bases from J; junction bases left unmatched: 3. CDR1 is SNHLY and CDR2 is FYNNEI in the germline V gene. The CDR3 consists of 13 residues. In nucleotides, the CDR3 is TGTGCCAGCGGAGGACAGGGCAATCAGCCCCAGCATTTT. This gives the protein CASGGQGNQPQHF.